This TCR beta chain was sequenced for a study of blood T cell repertoires in COVID-19. The CDR3 extends over 15 amino acids. Data came from immunoSEQ multiplex PCR; TCRdb stores just in-frame clones and leaves some out. In the table there are 200,000 or so clones, under 85% of which are singletons. The chain recombines TRBV21-1 with TRBJ2-3; TRBD2 was called by the table and not checked on the DNA. TRBV21-1 is noted as a pseudogene. This receptor was taken from a man aged 60 to 75 who had recovered from COVID-19. The sample taken for sequencing was PBMCs or T cells enriched from blood (not recorded which). In nucleotides, the CDR3 is TGTGCCAGCAGCAATTCTTGGAGCATCCACGATACGCAGTATTTT. This translates into CASSNSWSIHDTQYF.